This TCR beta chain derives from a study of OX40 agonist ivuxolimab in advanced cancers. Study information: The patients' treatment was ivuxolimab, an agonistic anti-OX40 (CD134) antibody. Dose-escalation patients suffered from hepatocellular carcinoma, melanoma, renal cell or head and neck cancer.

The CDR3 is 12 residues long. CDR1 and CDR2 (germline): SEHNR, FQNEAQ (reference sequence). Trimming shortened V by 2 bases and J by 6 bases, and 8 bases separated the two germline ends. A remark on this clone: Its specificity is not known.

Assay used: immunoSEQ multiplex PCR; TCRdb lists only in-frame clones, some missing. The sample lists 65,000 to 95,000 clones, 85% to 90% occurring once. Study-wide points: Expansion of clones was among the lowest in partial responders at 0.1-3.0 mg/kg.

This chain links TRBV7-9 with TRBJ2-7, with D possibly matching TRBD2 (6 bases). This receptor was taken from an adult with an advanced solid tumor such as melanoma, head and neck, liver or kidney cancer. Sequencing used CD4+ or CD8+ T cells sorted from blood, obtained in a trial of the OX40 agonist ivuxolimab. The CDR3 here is CASSLTGGEQYF. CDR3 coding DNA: TGTGCCAGCAGCTTAACCGGGGGCGAGCAGTACTTC.